This T cell receptor (beta chain) was sequenced in a study of T cell repertoires in cytomegalovirus infection. V shed 6 bases and J shed 5 bases, with 12 bases lying between them. Germline values: CDR1 MNHNY, CDR2 SVGAGI (reference sequence). This CDR3 has 13 amino acids. TCRdb reprocessed the reads via MiXCR and lists one record per CDR3 protein. This table holds fewer than 900,000 distinct CDR3 sequences, roughly 29% found once. About this clonotype itself: Antigen unknown.

The TCR sequence derives from a human donor in good health (CMV status not recorded). Some clones in this sample may be carry-over from other donors' samples. The genes are TRBV6-6 and TRBJ2-3, with D possibly being TRBD1 (5 bases). This sample comprised cultured CD8+ T cells from PBMCs, obtained from culture after CMV antigen stimulation. The CDR3 bases are TGTGCCAGCAGCCTGAAAGGGGTAGATACGCAGTATTTT. Translation gives CASSLKGVDTQYF.